This T cell receptor beta chain was recovered during a study of Ad26.COV2.S vaccination and SARS-CoV-2 variants. Overall study findings and caveats: Vaccinees showed greater spike-specific TCR breadth than placebo recipients.

Regarding this clone: Its specificity is not known.

Per the germline V gene, CDR1 is SNHLY and CDR2 is FYNNEI. Trimming stripped 6 bases from V and 4 bases from J, with 12 bases between. The CDR3 length is 14 residues. Profiled with immunoSEQ multiplex PCR; TCRdb holds only in-frame clones, not every one. The sample has about 370,000 clones; more than 85% are singletons. Treatment in this sample: approximately 18 received Ad26.COV2.S at low or high dose, single or two shots; 5 received placebo; per-sample allocation not given. Day 63 following the first vaccine or placebo injection was when the samples were taken. This person who donated was an adult of 18-55 years in Boston.

The chain has TRBV2 and TRBJ2-2, with D maybe TRBD2 (5 bases). The material sequenced was peripheral blood, taken in a trial of Ad26.COV2.S vaccine versus placebo. The TCR originated in a person aged 18-60 years who received the Ad26.COV2.S COVID-19 vaccine or a placebo. The CDR3 nucleotides read TGTGCCAGCAGGGGTGTCGCGGGCACCGGGGAGCTGTTTTTT. Residues: CASRGVAGTGELFF.